This TCR beta chain was found in a study of T cell changes during pregnancy in multiple sclerosis. V was clipped by 2 bases and J by 5 bases; unmatched bases: 6. The CDR3 runs 15 residues. CDR1 and CDR2 from the germline V gene are MNHEY and SVGAGI. The protocol was immunoSEQ multiplex PCR, while the TCRdb copy is restricted to in-frame clones and leaves out a portion. The sample contains tens of thousands of clones, 92% of which appear only once. This chain uses TRBV6-5 with TRBJ1-5, with 7 bases fitting TRBD1. The sequence was collected from a female donor in good health, enrolled as a control in a pregnancy study. This specimen consisted of peripheral blood, obtained in the third trimester of pregnancy. CDR3 residues: CASSYRATGYQPQHF. In DNA, the CDR3 is TGTGCCAGCAGTTACCGGGCGACAGGGTATCAGCCCCAGCATTTT.